A single sample is the source of the 15 T cell receptor beta chains below, sequenced in a study of beta chain features in type 1 diabetes. General study points: Moderate yet significant TCRB CDR3 shortening was seen in Type 1 diabetes patients in all four CD4+ subsets.

Expressed TCRB transcripts were sequenced, since all the RNA that had been isolated was reverse transcribed. TCRdb's copy holds only in-frame clones and misses some; the assay was immunoSEQ multiplex PCR. The table has about 150,000 clones, under 9.5% seen once. Their target antigens are unknown. Sequences were obtained from central memory CD4+ T cells from blood. The receptors originated from a man aged 18 to 29 with type 1 diabetes.

The J gene is TRBJ2-7, the V gene TRBV28; TRBD2 aligns across 9 bases. The CDR3 runs to 16 residues. The germline CDR1 and CDR2 sequences are MDHEN and SYDVKM. Trimming removed 4 bases from V and 5 bases from J; junction bases left unmatched: 12. In nucleotides, the CDR3 is TGTGCCAGCAGTTACCCGGGTAGCGGGGGAAAGAACGAGCAGTACTTC. Protein product: CASSYPGSGGKNEQYF.

Ten or more counts support this clone. V and J are TRBV6-6 and TRBJ2-7, with 7 bases that match TRBD2. Trimming removed 5 bases from V and 7 bases from J; junction bases left unmatched: 11. CDR3 length: 14 residues. Germline V CDR1 and CDR2: MNHNY, SVGAGI (reference sequence). The CDR3 DNA sequence: TGTGCCAGCAGTCATCCTGGATTGGGAGGGGAGCAGTACTTC. Translating gives CASSHPGLGGEQYF.

The chain joins TRBV11-2 to TRBJ2-1; weak D call: TRBD1 (6 bases). Germline assignment: CDR1 SGHAT and CDR2 FQNNGV. The CDR3 runs 15 residues. V was trimmed by 0 bases and J by 2 bases, leaving 8 bases between them. The CDR3 DNA sequence: TGTGCCAGCAGCTTAGATACAGGGACCTACAATGAGCAGTTCTTC. This codes for CASSLDTGTYNEQFF.

This chain joins TRBV28 and TRBJ2-7, with 14 bases matching TRBD2. The V and J ends lost 7 bases and 9 bases, in that order; junction bases with no gene match: 14. Germline-derived CDR1 and CDR2 are MDHEN and SYDVKM. The CDR3 contains 16 residues. CDR3 sequence: CASNLEGLAGAPGQYF. CDR3 in DNA: TGTGCCAGCAACCTGGAGGGACTAGCGGGGGCACCCGGGCAGTACTTC.

This clone was counted a few times. CDR3 nucleotide sequence: TGTGCCAGCTCACCGACAAGTACCGAAGAGACCCAGTACTTC. Protein sequence: CASSPTSTEETQYF. V usage is TRBV18 and J usage is TRBJ2-5; D is ambiguous. The V gene lost 3 bases and the J gene lost 3 bases, with 11 bases spanning the gap. CDR3 size: 14 residues. CDR1 and CDR2 from the germline V gene are KGHSH and LQKENI. Filled out from reference TRBV18 and TRBJ2-5, the complete variable domain reads NAGVMQNPRHLVRRRGQEARLRCSPMKGHSHVYWYRQLPEEGLKFMVYLQKENIIDESGMPKERFSAEFPKEGPSILRIQQVVRGDSAAYFCASSPTSTEETQYFGPGTRLLVL.

The rearrangement links TRBV7-2 to TRBJ2-5, with TRBD1 matching over 11 bases. Germline values: CDR1 SGHTA, CDR2 FQGNSA. This CDR3 contains 13 residues. V was pared by 4 bases and J by 6 bases, with 1 base of the junction left unmatched. The CDR3 nucleotides are TGTGCCAGCAGCTCGGACAGGGGGCAGACCCAGTACTTC. As protein: CASSSDRGQTQYF.

Many counts were recorded for this clone. The genes are TRBV9 and TRBJ2-1; D might be TRBD2 (6 bases). This CDR3 has 15 residues. Per the germline V gene, CDR1 is SGDLS and CDR2 is YYNGEE. V lost 2 bases and J lost 2, with 11 bases in between. The CDR3 protein is CASSVLGLAYNEQFF. The CDR3 coding sequence is TGTGCCAGCAGCGTTCTGGGACTCGCCTACAATGAGCAGTTCTTC.

This clone was observed at least ten times. Relative to the germline gene, one junction end is altered; a read error may explain this. The rearrangement links TRBV5-4 to TRBJ2-1; tentatively, D is TRBD1 (5 bases). This CDR3 is built from 11 residues. The V gene's germline CDR1 is SGHNT and CDR2 YYREEE (reference sequence). This CDR3 is CASSLEGLRVF. Here the CDR3 DNA reads TGTGCCAGCAGCTTGGAGGGGTTAAGGGTCTTC.

V gene TRBV6-5 combines with J gene TRBJ1-1; TRBD1 is a possible D gene (5 bases). The V end was cut by 2 bases, the J end by 3 bases, with 13 bases between. The CDR3 runs to 15 residues. Germline V gene sequence: CDR1 MNHEY, CDR2 SVGAGI. This chain's CDR3 is CASSYRGLGDTEAFF. The CDR3 coding sequence is TGTGCCAGCAGTTACCGGGGGTTGGGCGACACTGAAGCTTTCTTT.

This clone turned up a few times. The chain uses TRBV7-2 and TRBJ2-6, with D uncertain. V shed 4 bases and J shed 0 bases, with 7 bases lying between them. Germline V gives CDR1 SGHTA, CDR2 FQGNSA. The CDR3 has 15 amino acids. The DNA for the CDR3 is TGTGCCAGCAGCTCCAGCGTCTCTGGGGCCAACGTCCTGACTTTC. Its protein product is CASSSSVSGANVLTF.

The chain carries TRBV29-1 and TRBJ1-1; D gene ambiguous. The ends were cut back, 4 bases at V and 5 bases at J, with 8 bases in the middle. This CDR3 is built from 11 residues. Germline assignment: CDR1 SQVTM and CDR2 ANQGSEA. The CDR3 spells CSVARETEAFF. CDR3 DNA sequence: TGCAGCGTTGCTCGGGAAACTGAAGCTTTCTTT.

The gene calls are TRBV7-2 and TRBJ2-5; TRBD2 is a possible D gene (7 bases). This CDR3 is built from 17 residues. Germline assignment: CDR1 SGHTA and CDR2 FQGNSA. V was shortened by 5 bases and J by 2 bases, with 21 bases between the two germline ends. Here the CDR3 reads CASSRGVASGLQETQYF. The CDR3 DNA reads TGTGCCAGCAGCAGGGGGGTCGCTAGCGGCCTACAAGAGACCCAGTACTTC. The variable domain in full, with the rest retrieved from reference TRBV7-2 and TRBJ2-5, is GAGVSQSPSNKVTEKGKDVELRCDPISGHTALYWYRQSLGQGLEFLIYFQGNSAPDKSGLPSDRFSAERTGGSVSTLTIQRTQQEDSAVYLCASSRGVASGLQETQYFGPGTRLLVL.

The DNA for the CDR3 is TGTGCCAGCAGCTCAGAGGTAGGAGTTCTCCACTTT. Its protein is CASSSEVGVLHF. The chain recombines TRBV7-9 with TRBJ1-6; D not certain. The CDR3 covers 12 residues. Germline CDR1 and CDR2: SEHNR and FQNEAQ (reference sequence). Trimming pared 4 bases from V and 16 bases from J, leaving 14 bases between.

This clone came up many times. The V call is TRBV2, the J call TRBJ1-5; D might be TRBD1 (6 bases). The CDR3 extends over 13 amino acids. V dropped 6 bases and J dropped 5 bases, with 11 bases sitting between them. Per germline, CDR1 SNHLY and CDR2 FYNNEI. CDR3 DNA: TGTGCCAGCAGCGCGAACAGGGATCAGCCCCAGCATTTT. Translating it yields CASSANRDQPQHF.

This clone was picked up a small number of times. The gene calls are TRBV7-9 and TRBJ1-1; 8 bases map to TRBD1. CDR3 size: 14 residues. Per the germline V gene, CDR1 is SEHNR and CDR2 is FQNEAQ (reference sequence). V gave up 5 bases and J gave up 8 bases; unmatched junction bases: 10. The CDR3 loop is CASSLTGGLDEAFF. CDR3 DNA sequence: TGTGCCAGCAGCCTCACAGGGGGTTTGGACGAAGCTTTCTTT.